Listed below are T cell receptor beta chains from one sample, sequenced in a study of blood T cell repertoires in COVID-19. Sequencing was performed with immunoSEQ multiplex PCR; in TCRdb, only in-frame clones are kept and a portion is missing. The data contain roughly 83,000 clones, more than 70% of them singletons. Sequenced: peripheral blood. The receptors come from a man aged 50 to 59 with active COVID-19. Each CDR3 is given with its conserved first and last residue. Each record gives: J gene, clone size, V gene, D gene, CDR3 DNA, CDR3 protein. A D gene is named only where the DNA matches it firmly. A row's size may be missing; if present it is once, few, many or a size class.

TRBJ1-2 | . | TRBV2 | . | TGTGCCAGCAGTTCACGATCGGGAGGCTACACCTTC | CASSSRSGGYTF
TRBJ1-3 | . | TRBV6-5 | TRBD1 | TGTGCCAGCAGTTACGACAGGGGTGGAAACACCATATATTTT | CASSYDRGGNTIYF
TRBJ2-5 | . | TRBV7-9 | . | TGTGCCAGCAGCTTAGCGTCTACTAGCTCAGAGACCCAGTACTTC | CASSLASTSSETQYF
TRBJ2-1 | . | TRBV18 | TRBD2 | TGTGCCAGCTCACCTCGGACTAGCGGGGGCCCTTACAATGAGCAGTTCTTC | CASSPRTSGGPYNEQFF
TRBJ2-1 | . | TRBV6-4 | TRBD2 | TGTGCCAGCAGATTACTAGCGGGGGGGCTCGATGAGCAGTTCTTC | CASRLLAGGLDEQFF
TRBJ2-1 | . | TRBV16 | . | TGTGCCAGCAGCCAATCGCGGCACGCCTACAATGAGCAGTTCTTC | CASSQSRHAYNEQFF
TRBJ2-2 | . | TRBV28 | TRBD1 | TGTGCCAGCAGTTTCCCAGGGACAGATGCCGCGAACACCGGGGAGCTGTTTTTT | CASSFPGTDAANTGELFF
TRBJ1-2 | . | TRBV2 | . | TGTGCCAGCAGCCCTTCGGGGATCTATGGCTACACCTTC | CASSPSGIYGYTF
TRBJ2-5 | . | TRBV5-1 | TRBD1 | TGCGCCAGCAGCAGGGACAGGGAAGAGACCCAGTACTTC | CASSRDREETQYF
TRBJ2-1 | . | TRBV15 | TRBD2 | TGTGCCACCAGCAGGATGACTAGCGGGAGTAATGAGCAGTTCTTC | CATSRMTSGSNEQFF
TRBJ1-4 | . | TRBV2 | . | TGTGCCAGCAGTCAACAGGGACGACGTGAAAAACTGTTTTTT | CASSQQGRREKLFF
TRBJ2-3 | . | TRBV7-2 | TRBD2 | TGTGCCAGCAGCTCGGCGGCGACTAGCGGATGGGGGGCCACAGATACGCAGTATTTT | CASSSAATSGWGATDTQYF
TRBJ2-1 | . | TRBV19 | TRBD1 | TGTGCCAGTAGTGGAGACCGGGACAGGGCGAATGAGCAGTTCTTC | CASSGDRDRANEQFF
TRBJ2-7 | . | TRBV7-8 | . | TGTGCCAGCAGCTCCCGAGACAGACGGGAGAACGACGAGCAGTACTTC | CASSSRDRRENDEQYF
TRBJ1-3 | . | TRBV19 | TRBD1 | TGTGCCAGTAGTATCTTCGGGACAGGGGCTGGAAACACCATATATTTT | CASSIFGTGAGNTIYF
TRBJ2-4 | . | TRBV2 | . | TGTGCCAGCAGTAAAGACCAACTAGCCAAAAACATTCAGTACTTC | CASSKDQLAKNIQYF
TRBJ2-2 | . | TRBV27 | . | TGTGCCAGCAGTTTTCTCTCTGACACCGGGGAGCTGTTTTTT | CASSFLSDTGELFF
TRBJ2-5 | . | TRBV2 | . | TGTGCCAGCAGTGTACAGGGAGGGAGGGGGCAAGAGACCCAGTACTTC | CASSVQGGRGQETQYF
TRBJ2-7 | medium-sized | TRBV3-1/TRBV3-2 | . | TGTGCCAGCAGCCAAGTGGAGCGCGAGCAGTACTTC | CASSQVEREQYF
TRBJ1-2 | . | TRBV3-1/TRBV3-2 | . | TGTGCCAGCAGCGACGGACAGCCAAGCTATGGCTACACCTTC | CASSDGQPSYGYTF
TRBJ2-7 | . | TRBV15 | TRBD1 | TGTGCCACCAGCGGGACAGGGGTTACCTACGAGCAGTACTTC | CATSGTGVTYEQYF
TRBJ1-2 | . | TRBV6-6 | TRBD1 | TGTGCCAGCAGTTCCACGGACAGGGGGGACTATGGCTACACCTTC | CASSSTDRGDYGYTF
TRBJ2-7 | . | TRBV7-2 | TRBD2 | TGTGCCAGCAGCCCGCAAGCTAGCGGGGGGGCCCACGAGCAGTACTTC | CASSPQASGGAHEQYF
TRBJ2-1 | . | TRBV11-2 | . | TGTGCCAGCAGCCCAACCAGCACAGGGAACAATGAGCAGTTCTTC | CASSPTSTGNNEQFF
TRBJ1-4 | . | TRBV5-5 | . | TGTGCCAGCACCACCCCGGGGGGGCCAAATGAAAAACTGTTTTTT | CASTTPGGPNEKLFF
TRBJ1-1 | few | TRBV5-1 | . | TGCGCCAGCAGCTTCGGACAAGCTGGGGACACTGAAGCTTTCTTT | CASSFGQAGDTEAFF
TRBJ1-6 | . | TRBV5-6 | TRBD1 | TGTGCCAGCAGCTTGATTCAAGGGGACAGGCCCAATTCACCCCTCCACTTT | CASSLIQGDRPNSPLHF
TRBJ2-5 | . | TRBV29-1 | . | TGCAGCGTTCGACACGGACTCCGCCAAGAGACCCAGTACTTC | CSVRHGLRQETQYF
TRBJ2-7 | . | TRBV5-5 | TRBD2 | TGTGCCAGCAGCAGGACTAGCGGGGACGGGGAGCAGTACTTC | CASSRTSGDGEQYF
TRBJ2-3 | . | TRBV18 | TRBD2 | TGTGCCAGCTCACCGGGCCAGCGGGGGGGTACAGATACGCAGTATTTT | CASSPGQRGGTDTQYF
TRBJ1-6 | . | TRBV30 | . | TGTGCCTGGACCAGGGCCGTCCGAACTTCACCCCTCCACTTT | CAWTRAVRTSPLHF
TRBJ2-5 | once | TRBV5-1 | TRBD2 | TGCGCCAGCAGCCCGGGACTAGCGGGGACCCAAGAGACCCAGTACTTC | CASSPGLAGTQETQYF
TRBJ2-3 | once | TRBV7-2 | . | TGTGCCAGCAGCTACCGGGGAGCCGTCACAGATACGCAGTATTTT | CASSYRGAVTDTQYF
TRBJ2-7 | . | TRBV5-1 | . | TGCGCCAGCAGAGGAGAGTACGAGCAGTACTTC | CASRGEYEQYF
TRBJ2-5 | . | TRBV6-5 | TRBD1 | TGTGCCAGCAGTCTGGGGACAGGGGCAGCGGAGACCCAGTACTTC | CASSLGTGAAETQYF
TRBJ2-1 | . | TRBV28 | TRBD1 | TGTGCCAGCAGACGACAGGGGCCGGCAACAAACGATGGCAATGAGCAGTTCTTC | CASRRQGPATNDGNEQFF
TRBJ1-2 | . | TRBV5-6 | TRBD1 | TGTGCCAGCAGCCGCTACTCGACAGGGGGCGCAAATGGCTACACCTTC | CASSRYSTGGANGYTF
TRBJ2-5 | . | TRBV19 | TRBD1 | TGTGCCAGTAGTACCACCCGGCAGGGGGCCGGAGAGACCCAGTACTTC | CASSTTRQGAGETQYF
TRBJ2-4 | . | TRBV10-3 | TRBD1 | TGTGCCATCAGTGAGGGGACAGGGAGAAACATTCAGTACTTC | CAISEGTGRNIQYF
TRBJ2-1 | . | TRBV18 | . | TGTGCCAGCTCACCACCGCAGGGACAAAGGGGTGAGCAGTTCTTC | CASSPPQGQRGEQFF
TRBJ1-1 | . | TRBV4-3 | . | TGCGCCAGCAGCGCCCGAGGGACGTGGGGGCCGGGGACTGAAGCTTTCTTT | CASSARGTWGPGTEAFF
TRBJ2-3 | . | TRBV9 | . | TGTGCCAGCAGCGTAGATGGGGGCACGCAGTATTTT | CASSVDGGTQYF
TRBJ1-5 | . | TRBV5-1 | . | TGCGCCAGCAGCTTGGCCCCAGGGTTAAATCAGCCCCAGCATTTT | CASSLAPGLNQPQHF
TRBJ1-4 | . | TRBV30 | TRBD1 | TGTGCCTGGAGTGTGATGGGGACAGGGATTGTGGGAAAACTGTTTTTT | CAWSVMGTGIVGKLFF
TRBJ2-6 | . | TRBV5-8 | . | TGTGCCAGCAGCATCGGGAGTTTCTCTGGGGCCAACGTCCTGACTTTC | CASSIGSFSGANVLTF
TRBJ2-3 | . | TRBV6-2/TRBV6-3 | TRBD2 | TGTGCCAGCAGTTACTCGAAGGGGAGGGTAAAGACAGATACGCAGTATTTT | CASSYSKGRVKTDTQYF